A selection of T cell receptor beta chains follows, all from one sample in a study of T cell responses to AZD1222 COVID-19 vaccine. Sequencing used immunoSEQ multiplex PCR; TCRdb keeps in-frame clones, though not all of them. The sample records some 80,000 clones, 86% being singletons. The sample consisted of peripheral blood, taken on day 0 of AZD1222 vaccination. Source of these receptors: an adult in good health. The CDR3 runs from the conserved cysteine through the conserved F or W. A D gene is named only where the DNA matches it firmly. Some rows mark clone size as missing; the rest say once, few, many or name a class of expanded clone.

J: TRBJ2-6; D: TRBD1; V: TRBV6-6; size: .; DNA: TGTGCCAGCAGTCCTCCCTACGCCGGGACAGCGGACTCTGGGGCCAACGTCCTGACTTTC; CDR3: CASSPPYAGTADSGANVLTF
J: TRBJ1-2; D: .; V: TRBV27; size: .; DNA: TGTGCCAGCAGTTTAGACGGGGCCTCTAACTATGGCTACACCTTC; CDR3: CASSLDGASNYGYTF
J: TRBJ1-1; D: .; V: TRBV7-9; size: .; DNA: TGTGCCAGCAGCCGCAACACTGAAGCTTTCTTT; CDR3: CASSRNTEAFF
J: TRBJ2-3; D: .; V: TRBV6-4; size: .; DNA: TGTGCCAGCAGTGATCCAGATACGCAGTATTTT; CDR3: CASSDPDTQYF
J: TRBJ2-7; D: .; V: TRBV27; size: .; DNA: TGTGCCAGCAGTTTAGCGGGGTCCTACTACGAGCAGTACTTC; CDR3: CASSLAGSYYEQYF
J: TRBJ1-5; D: .; V: TRBV7-9; size: .; DNA: TGTGCCAGCAGCTACTCAGGGGTTAGCAATCAGCCCCAGCATTTT; CDR3: CASSYSGVSNQPQHF
J: TRBJ2-3; D: .; V: TRBV5-1; size: .; DNA: TGCGCCAGCAGCTCCCGACTCTGGGGTCAATTGGATACGCAGTATTTT; CDR3: CASSSRLWGQLDTQYF
J: TRBJ2-2; D: TRBD1; V: TRBV29-1; size: .; DNA: TGCAGCGCCAGGACAGGAGCGAACACCGGGGAGCTGTTTTTT; CDR3: CSARTGANTGELFF
J: TRBJ1-1; D: .; V: TRBV28; size: .; DNA: TGTGCCAGCACCCCTACATCTAGGGGAGCTTTCTTT; CDR3: CASTPTSRGAFF
J: TRBJ1-5; D: TRBD1; V: TRBV6-2/TRBV6-3; size: .; DNA: TGTGCCAGCAGTTACGGAGGGACAGGGGGCAATCAGCCCCAGCATTTT; CDR3: CASSYGGTGGNQPQHF
J: TRBJ1-2; D: .; V: TRBV2; size: .; DNA: TGTGCCAGCAGTGAAAGGGGGGACTATGGCTACACCTTC; CDR3: CASSERGDYGYTF
J: TRBJ1-5; D: TRBD1; V: TRBV5-1; size: .; DNA: TGCGCCAGCGCCACGACAGGGGGCCCTGGCCAGCCCCAGCATTTT; CDR3: CASATTGGPGQPQHF
J: TRBJ2-1; D: .; V: TRBV24-1; size: .; DNA: TGTGCCACCAGAGGAAACCTATTATACAATGAGCAGTTCTTC; CDR3: CATRGNLLYNEQFF
J: TRBJ2-6; D: .; V: TRBV19; size: .; DNA: TGTGCCAGTCACCCCTGGGCCGTCTCTGGGGCCAACGTCCTGACTTTC; CDR3: CASHPWAVSGANVLTF
J: TRBJ1-2; D: .; V: TRBV29-1; size: medium-sized; DNA: TGCAGCGTGCGGACAGAAAGTTTTAACTATGGCTACACCTTC; CDR3: CSVRTESFNYGYTF
J: TRBJ1-2; D: TRBD1; V: TRBV24-1; size: .; DNA: TGTGCCACCAGTGATTCACAGGGGGCGCTTTCCGGCTACACCTTC; CDR3: CATSDSQGALSGYTF
J: TRBJ2-5; D: .; V: TRBV11-2; size: .; DNA: TGTGCCAGCAGCTTTGAAAGAGAGACCCAGTACTTC; CDR3: CASSFERETQYF
J: TRBJ2-4; D: TRBD2; V: TRBV28; size: .; DNA: TGTGCCAGCAGTTCGTATCCCGGGACTAGGCTGAACAAAAACATTCAGTACTTC; CDR3: CASSSYPGTRLNKNIQYF
J: TRBJ2-1; D: TRBD2; V: TRBV6-5; size: .; DNA: TGTGCCAGCAGCCGAGCGGGATCCCGCAATGAGCAGTTCTTC; CDR3: CASSRAGSRNEQFF
J: TRBJ1-4; D: .; V: TRBV12-3/TRBV12-4; size: .; DNA: TGTGCCAGCCGGGCTACTAATGAAAAACTGTTTTTT; CDR3: CASRATNEKLFF
J: TRBJ2-7; D: .; V: TRBV7-2; size: .; DNA: TGTGCCAGCAGCTCCCTTCGAATCGAGCAGTACTTC; CDR3: CASSSLRIEQYF
J: TRBJ2-3; D: .; V: TRBV10-3; size: .; DNA: TGTGCCATCAGTGAGTCTGGGTCTGCAGATACGCAGTATTTT; CDR3: CAISESGSADTQYF
J: TRBJ2-2; D: .; V: TRBV7-7; size: .; DNA: TGTGCTAGCAGCTTAGGGGCGACCTACACCGGGGAGCTGTTTTTT; CDR3: CASSLGATYTGELFF
J: TRBJ2-7; D: .; V: TRBV20-1; size: few; DNA: TGCAGTGCTAGTGAAGGTTGGGAGCAGTACTTC; CDR3: CSASEGWEQYF
J: TRBJ2-5; D: TRBD2; V: TRBV5-6; size: .; DNA: TGTGCCAGCAGCTTGGGGGCCGAGGGCGGGGGGCGGAAGACCCAGTACTTC; CDR3: CASSLGAEGGGRKTQYF
J: TRBJ1-2; D: TRBD1; V: TRBV19; size: .; DNA: TGTGCCAGTAACCCGACAGGGGTTAACTATGGCTACACCTTC; CDR3: CASNPTGVNYGYTF
J: TRBJ1-5; D: .; V: TRBV4-2; size: .; DNA: TGTGCCAGCAGCCAAGATATAACGCGGGGGCCCCAGCATTTT; CDR3: CASSQDITRGPQHF
J: TRBJ1-2; D: .; V: TRBV6-5; size: .; DNA: TGTGCCAGCAGTTACTCGAGGCAGGGCTATGGCTACACCTTC; CDR3: CASSYSRQGYGYTF
J: TRBJ1-3; D: .; V: TRBV29-1; size: .; DNA: TGCAGCGTCCTCCTCAGCTCTGGAAACACCATATATTTT; CDR3: CSVLLSSGNTIYF
J: TRBJ1-5; D: .; V: TRBV19; size: .; DNA: TGTGCCAGTAGTAACTCCTATAGCAATCAGCCCCAGCATTTT; CDR3: CASSNSYSNQPQHF
J: TRBJ2-1; D: TRBD2; V: TRBV4-2; size: few; DNA: TGTGCCAGCAGCCCCGATCTAGCGGGCCCCTACAATGAGCAGTTCTTC; CDR3: CASSPDLAGPYNEQFF
J: TRBJ2-6; D: .; V: TRBV28; size: .; DNA: TGTGCCAGCAGTTCCTCAGGCGGAGTGGAGGGGGCCAACGTCCTGACTTTC; CDR3: CASSSSGGVEGANVLTF
J: TRBJ1-1; D: TRBD1; V: TRBV7-9; size: .; DNA: TGTGCCAGCAGCGCGACAGGGGAGGAATCTGAAGCTTTCTTT; CDR3: CASSATGEESEAFF
J: TRBJ2-5; D: TRBD2; V: TRBV7-9; size: .; DNA: TGTGCCAGCAGCTCCTGGACTAGCGGGGGACAAGAGACCCAGTACTTC; CDR3: CASSSWTSGGQETQYF
J: TRBJ2-4; D: .; V: TRBV6-2/TRBV6-3; size: .; DNA: TGTGCCAGCAGCCCTCTCCCTGGGAGAGAAGGGAACATTCAGTACTTC; CDR3: CASSPLPGREGNIQYF
J: TRBJ2-5; D: TRBD2; V: TRBV6-1; size: .; DNA: TGTGCCAGCAGTGAAGCGATAGCGGGGGGGCAGGAGACCCAGTACTTC; CDR3: CASSEAIAGGQETQYF
J: TRBJ2-6; D: .; V: TRBV7-3; size: .; DNA: TGTGCCAGCAGAACATCCCCTGGGGCCAACGTCCTGACTTTC; CDR3: CASRTSPGANVLTF
J: TRBJ1-3; D: .; V: TRBV10-3; size: .; DNA: TGTGCCATCAGTTTCGGGGGGAATACTGGAAACACCATATATTTT; CDR3: CAISFGGNTGNTIYF
J: TRBJ2-5; D: .; V: TRBV19; size: .; DNA: TGTGCCAGTAGTATGCGCAGACAAGAGACCCAGTACTTC; CDR3: CASSMRRQETQYF
J: TRBJ2-5; D: .; V: TRBV19; size: .; DNA: TGTGCCAGTAGTATAGGGCGATTAGAGACCCAGTACTTC; CDR3: CASSIGRLETQYF
J: TRBJ2-1; D: TRBD2; V: TRBV5-6; size: .; DNA: TGTGCCAGCAGCTTTCCTAGCGGGCCTGGCAATGAGCAGTTCTTC; CDR3: CASSFPSGPGNEQFF
J: TRBJ2-2; D: .; V: TRBV7-7; size: few; DNA: TGTGCTAGCAGCCCCGGGACTGCGAACACCGGGGAGCTGTTTTTT; CDR3: CASSPGTANTGELFF